A single sample gave rise to the 20 T cell receptor beta chains below, sequenced in a study of OX40 agonist ivuxolimab in advanced cancers. Here immunoSEQ multiplex PCR was the method, and the copy in TCRdb shows in-frame clones only, minus some. The table lists around 40,000 clones, more than 75% of them singletons, with about 15% in the top ten. This specimen was CD4+ or CD8+ T cells sorted from blood, taken in a trial of the OX40 agonist ivuxolimab. These receptors all come from an adult with an advanced solid tumor such as melanoma, head and neck, liver or kidney cancer.

The chain joins TRBV13 to TRBJ1-5; D gene uncertain. CDR3 length: 15 residues. The germline gives CDR1 PRHDT, CDR2 FYEKMQ (reference sequence). Trimming removed 5 bases from V and 5 bases from J, with 16 bases in between. Written as DNA, the CDR3 is TGTGCCAGCAGCCCCAGGCTGGGAGCGGATCAGCCCCAGCATTTT. It translates to CASSPRLGADQPQHF.

This chain joins TRBV7-6 and TRBJ2-3; 9 bases match TRBD2. With 1 base clipped from V and 2 bases from J, the junction kept 10 bases outside the gene matches. There are 18 residues in the CDR3. Germline values: CDR1 SGHVS, CDR2 FNYEAQ. Here the CDR3 DNA reads TGTGCCAGCAGCTTAGAGCGGGGGGCTGTAACCTTCACAGATACGCAGTATTTT. It encodes CASSLERGAVTFTDTQYF.

The chain joins TRBV6-5 to TRBJ1-2; a possible D gene is TRBD1 (5 bases). Germline-derived CDR1 and CDR2 are MNHEY and SVGAGI. V shed 5 bases and J shed 5 bases, with 9 bases lying between them. This CDR3 is 12 amino acids long. In DNA form, the CDR3 reads TGTGCCAGCAGTCCCGGGGGGTATGGCTACACCTTC. Residues: CASSPGGYGYTF.

The CDR3 loop reads CASRPPGNNEQFF. The CDR3 DNA sequence: TGTGCCAGCAGGCCCCCAGGTAACAATGAGCAGTTCTTC. The rearrangement uses TRBV6-1 and TRBJ2-1; D uncertain. V lost 6 bases and J 5 bases, leaving 11 bases between the germline ends. Germline V CDR1 and CDR2: MNHNS, SASEGT. The length of the CDR3 is 13 residues.

This clone showed up just a few times. Written as DNA, the CDR3 is TGTGCCAGCAGCTCGCAGGCGGGGGACACTGAAGCTTTCTTT. Translation gives CASSSQAGDTEAFF. The gene calls are TRBV11-3 and TRBJ1-1; tentatively, D is TRBD1 (5 bases). Germline values: CDR1 SGHNT, CDR2 YENEEA. CDR3 length equals 14 residues. V was pared by 4 bases and J by 3 bases, with 12 bases between.

The table lists this clone with a count of one. The rearrangement links TRBV30 to TRBJ1-1; D gene uncertain. Germline lookup yields CDR1 GTSNPN and CDR2 SVGIG (reference sequence). The CDR3 is 14 amino acids. V was pared by 5 bases and J by 1 base, with 14 bases between. The CDR3 DNA is TGTGCCTGGGGCGCGGGGAGTGGGAACACTGAAGCTTTCTTT. This translates into CAWGAGSGNTEAFF.

This chain joins TRBV2 and TRBJ1-2; the D gene is possibly TRBD1 (5 bases). With 6 bases removed from V and 8 bases from J, the gap between germline ends came to 7 bases. Germline V gene lookup returns CDR1 SNHLY and CDR2 FYNNEI. The CDR3 has 10 amino acids. DNA of the CDR3: TGTGCCAGCAGGGGGACCGGCTACACCTTC. It is translated as CASRGTGYTF.

V usage is TRBV7-9 and J usage is TRBJ2-1, with TRBD2 identical over 11 bases. This CDR3 contains 17 residues. With V trimmed by 1 base and J by 3 bases, 5 bases remained unmatched. CDR1 is SEHNR, CDR2 FQNEAQ, per germline (reference sequence). The DNA of the CDR3 is TGTGCCAGCAGCTTAGTGGGTAGCGGGGGGGTCTACAATGAGCAGTTCTTC. It translates to CASSLVGSGGVYNEQFF.

This chain joins TRBV27 and TRBJ2-1; D may match TRBD1 or TRBD2 (5 bases each). CDR3 length equals 12 residues. Per germline, CDR1 MNHEY and CDR2 SMNVEV (reference sequence). V lost 3 bases to trimming and J lost 10 bases, with 10 bases between them. This chain's CDR3 is CASSFGGPEQFF. As DNA, the CDR3 is TGTGCCAGCAGTTTTGGGGGACCCGAGCAGTTCTTC.

This clone has only one observation. V gene TRBV29-1 combines with J gene TRBJ2-5, with D unclear. V shed 5 bases and J shed 5 bases, with 12 bases lying between them. The CDR3 is 12 amino acids. Germline-derived CDR1 and CDR2 are SQVTM and ANQGSEA. CDR3 amino acids: CSVNVAEETQYF. CDR3 nucleotide sequence: TGCAGCGTTAATGTCGCGGAGGAGACCCAGTACTTC.

The chain links TRBV28 to TRBJ1-2; 10 bases match TRBD1. Unmatched junction bases numbered 12, after V lost 7 bases and J lost 4 bases. CDR1 MDHEN and CDR2 SYDVKM come from the germline V gene. The CDR3 runs to 16 residues. DNA of the CDR3: TGTGCCAGCATTCCGACAGGGGGCCCTAGATTCTATGGCTACACCTTC. It yields the protein CASIPTGGPRFYGYTF.

The CDR3 region is CASRSSSYEQYF. The CDR3 nucleotides read TGTGCCAGCAGGAGTAGCTCCTACGAGCAGTACTTC. The rearrangement joins TRBV25-1 to TRBJ2-7; unclear D gene. Trimming removed 6 bases from V and 0 bases from J, with 6 bases in between. Germline loops: CDR1 MGHDK, CDR2 SYGVNS. The length of the CDR3 is 12 residues.

The genes are TRBV19 and TRBJ1-2, with TRBD1 matching over 9 bases. Per the germline V gene, CDR1 is LNHDA and CDR2 is SQIVND (reference sequence). This CDR3 has 16 amino acids. V lost 3 bases to trimming and J lost 8 bases; unmatched junction nucleotides: 13. CDR3 nucleotides: TGTGCCAGTAGTATTCTGGGACAGGGCGTCATGGGAGGCTACACCTTC. Its translation: CASSILGQGVMGGYTF.

V gene TRBV5-1 combines with J gene TRBJ2-2; D perhaps matches TRBD1 (6 bases). This CDR3 contains 16 residues. Trimming stripped 4 bases from V and 7 bases from J, with 20 bases between. Germline V CDR1 and CDR2: SGHRS, YFSETQ. The CDR3 region has the DNA TGCGCCAGCAGCGATACAGGGCACACCTCGGGCGGGGAGCTGTTTTTT. Amino acid sequence: CASSDTGHTSGGELFF.

The V gene is TRBV18, the J gene TRBJ1-2, with D maybe TRBD1 (5 bases). Per germline, CDR1 KGHSH and CDR2 LQKENI. The V and J ends lost 0 bases and 4 bases respectively, with 12 bases between them. The CDR3 is made up of 15 amino acids. CDR3 protein: CASSPPDSGRYGYTF. The CDR3 bases are TGTGCCAGCTCACCACCCGACAGCGGGCGCTATGGCTACACCTTC. The full variable domain, rest sourced from reference TRBV18 and TRBJ1-2, is NAGVMQNPRHLVRRRGQEARLRCSPMKGHSHVYWYRQLPEEGLKFMVYLQKENIIDESGMPKERFSAEFPKEGPSILRIQQVVRGDSAAYFCASSPPDSGRYGYTFGSGTRLTVV.

The rearrangement uses TRBV5-1 and TRBJ2-1, with 8 bases aligning to TRBD2. This CDR3 spans 14 amino acids. The V gene's germline CDR1 is SGHRS and CDR2 YFSETQ. The V gene end was trimmed by 6 bases and the J gene end by 5 bases; junction bases not matched to a gene: 7. The CDR3 nucleotides read TGCGCCAGCAAGATAGCGGGACTGAACAATGAGCAGTTCTTC. This sequence encodes CASKIAGLNNEQFF.

The rearrangement uses TRBV4-2 and TRBJ1-1; tentative D call: TRBD1 (5 bases). Germline V gene lookup returns CDR1 LGHNA and CDR2 YNFKEQ. The CDR3 is 15 residues long. Trimming removed 1 base at V and 3 bases at J, with 12 bases between. CDR3 sequence: CASSQVAGWDTEAFF. For the CDR3, the DNA is TGTGCCAGCAGCCAAGTGGCAGGGTGGGACACTGAAGCTTTCTTT.

In nucleotides, the CDR3 is TGTGCCTGGAGTGTAAATGGCGGAGGGGAGACCCAGTACTTC. Its protein product is CAWSVNGGGETQYF. V and J are TRBV30 and TRBJ2-5, with TRBD2 as a possible D gene (6 bases). Germline V gives CDR1 GTSNPN, CDR2 SVGIG (reference sequence). V was trimmed by 0 bases and J by 5 bases, leaving 13 bases between them. The CDR3 runs 14 residues.

This clone was counted between two and nine times. The rearrangement uses TRBV27 and TRBJ2-3; D is ambiguous. CDR1 is MNHEY and CDR2 is SMNVEV in the germline V gene (reference sequence). V was clipped by 3 bases and J by 5 bases, with 12 bases between them. The CDR3 consists of 14 residues. Here the CDR3 DNA reads TGTGCCAGCAGTTTTCGTCGGGCCCTAGATACGCAGTATTTT. Translated: CASSFRRALDTQYF.

The rearrangement joins TRBV2 to TRBJ2-7; D remains unclear. Germline CDR1 is SNHLY and CDR2 is FYNNEI. The CDR3 covers 12 residues. Trimming removed 6 bases from V and 3 bases from J, with 9 bases in between. CDR3 loop: CASRGQLYEQYF. DNA for the CDR3: TGTGCCAGCAGAGGGCAGCTCTACGAGCAGTACTTC.